The clone carrying this T cell receptor (beta chain) was detected only once. These data belong to a study of blood T cell repertoires in COVID-19. TCRdb keeps only in-frame clones here, not all; method: immunoSEQ multiplex PCR. The sample lists roughly 70,000 clones, around 91% occurring once. The receptor comes from a human donor in a cohort sampled during active COVID-19. The sample comprised peripheral blood.

In DNA form, the CDR3 reads TGTGCCTGGAGGAACGGACTAGCGAGCTCCTACGAGCAGTACTTC. It is translated as CAWRNGLASSYEQYF. The chain has TRBV30 and TRBJ2-7; 9 nucleotides match TRBD2. Losses at the gene ends were 3 bases for V and 0 bases for J; bases not matched to a gene: 6. There are 15 residues in the CDR3. Germline CDR1 and CDR2: GTSNPN and SVGIG (reference sequence).